This is a list of T cell receptor beta chains from one sample in a study of CD4 T cells in relation to SARS-CoV-2 and coronaviruses. Profiled with immunoSEQ multiplex PCR; TCRdb holds only in-frame clones, not every one. This table has 15,000 to 20,000 clones, approximately 78% appearing once. These receptors' antigens are unknown. Material for sequencing was CD4+ T cells from PBMCs, cultured in vitro. The receptors originated from a human donor in good health. Both conserved end residues are part of each CDR3. D genes are given only for firm matches. Clone size appears in some rows only: once, few, many, or a class for an expanded clone.

J | V | size | D | DNA | CDR3
TRBJ1-1 | TRBV9 | NA | TRBD1 | TGTGCCAGCAGCGTAAGGACAGGGTACACTGAAGCTTTCTTT | CASSVRTGYTEAFF
TRBJ1-2 | TRBV19 | NA | TRBD1 | TGTGCCAGTAGTACCGGACAGGGTCCTCTTGGCTACACCTTC | CASSTGQGPLGYTF
TRBJ1-3 | TRBV28 | NA | NA | TGTGCCAGCAGTTTCAGGGGCGCTGGAAACACCATATATTTT | CASSFRGAGNTIYF
TRBJ2-7 | TRBV5-4 | NA | TRBD2 | TGTGCCAGCAGGGATGGACTAGCGGGAGTAGGAGAGCAGTACTTC | CASRDGLAGVGEQYF
TRBJ2-7 | TRBV29-1 | NA | NA | TGCAGCGTTCTAGGAGCGGTCGAGCAGTACTTC | CSVLGAVEQYF
TRBJ1-2 | TRBV12-1 | NA | NA | TGTGCCAGCAGCTTTGCGCAGAATGGGACAGTCTCTAACTATGGCTACACCTTC | CASSFAQNGTVSNYGYTF
TRBJ1-6 | TRBV10-1 | few | NA | TGCGCCAGCAGTGAGGGAGGGAATAATTCACCCCTCCACTTT | CASSEGGNNSPLHF
TRBJ2-7 | TRBV19 | NA | NA | TGTGCCAGTAGCATGGGGCAGTACTACGAGCAGTACTTC | CASSMGQYYEQYF
TRBJ1-1 | TRBV6-5 | NA | TRBD1 | TGTGCCAGCCCGAGGGACAGGGCGTGCACTGAAGCTTTCTTT | CASPRDRACTEAFF
TRBJ1-2 | TRBV29-1 | NA | NA | TGCAGCGTTGAAGGGCGGGCCAGGGCCGGCTACACCTTC | CSVEGRARAGYTF
TRBJ2-3 | TRBV10-1 | few | NA | TGCGCCAGCAGTGAGTGGAGGACAGGGAGGGTGGATACGCAGTATTTT | CASSEWRTGRVDTQYF
TRBJ2-7 | TRBV5-1 | NA | NA | TGCGCCAGCACCCTTTCTAGCGTTTCCTACGAGCAGTACTTC | CASTLSSVSYEQYF
TRBJ1-4 | TRBV6-1 | NA | NA | TGTGCCAGCAGTGAACCCGGGGGGCAATTAGAAAAACTGTTTTTT | CASSEPGGQLEKLFF
TRBJ2-7 | TRBV3-1/TRBV3-2 | NA | TRBD1 | TGTGCCAGCAGCCAAGGGACAGGGGAGGGCCTGGCGGACTTC | CASSQGTGEGLADF
TRBJ1-2 | TRBV5-1 | once | TRBD1 | TGCGCCAGCAGCTTGGCCCAGGGGGCCGGCTATGGCTACACCTTC | CASSLAQGAGYGYTF
TRBJ2-7 | TRBV5-6 | NA | NA | TGTGCCAGCAGCTCGTCGGTCCTTTTCTCCTACGAGCAGTACTTC | CASSSSVLFSYEQYF